The 31 T cell receptor beta chains below all came from one sample that was sequenced in a study of blood T cells in healthy people across ages. Primed by a sample-barcoded 5' primer and a J-beta primer mix, a second PCR proceeded for roughly 6 to 12 cycles. TCRdb passed the 5' RACE reads through MiXCR, listing each CDR3 protein once. The table lists about 730,000 distinct CDR3 sequences, more than 40% of them singletons. The sequencing input was blood. Receptors originate from a woman aged 55-75 years in good health.

With regard to this clonotype: A much larger clone lies a single base off, so this may be a read error. V and J are TRBV4-3 and TRBJ2-1; no clear D. The DNA end lines up better with TRBJ2-7; the J call may be wrong. Looked up from germline, CDR1 is LGHNA and CDR2 is YSLEER. The CDR3 has 15 residues. The DNA for the CDR3 is TGCGCCAGCAGCCAAGCAGTTATCGCCTACAATGAGCAGTACTTC. Its translation: CASSQAVIAYNEQYF.

The CDR3 sequence: CASTRGQLGDEQFF. The CDR3 DNA reads TGTGCCAGCACCCGGGGACAACTAGGGGATGAGCAGTTCTTC. The V call is TRBV7-2, the J call TRBJ2-1, with a possible D match to TRBD1 (6 bases). Germline CDR1 reads SGHTA; CDR2 reads FQGNSA. The ends were cut back, 7 bases at V and 8 bases at J, with 18 bases in the middle. The CDR3 contains 14 residues.

The chain couples TRBV7-2 to TRBJ2-7, with 9 bases lining up with TRBD2. The CDR3 totals 15 residues. The V segment lost 5 bases and the J segment 6 bases; nucleotides outside the gene matches: 11. The germline V gene has CDR1 SGHTA and CDR2 FQGNSA. Here the CDR3 reads CASSPTTGLAPEQYF. CDR3 in DNA: TGTGCCAGCAGCCCCACGACGGGACTAGCACCCGAGCAGTACTTC.

J is TRBJ1-2 and V is TRBV9, with 7 nucleotides matching TRBD1. CDR3 length: 14 residues. Trimming at V came to 0 bases and at J to 2 bases, leaving 1 base not matched to a gene. Germline V lookup: CDR1 SGDLS, CDR2 YYNGEE. CDR3 in amino acids: CASSVGDRNYGYTF. The CDR3 DNA follows: TGTGCCAGCAGCGTAGGGGACAGAAACTATGGCTACACCTTC.

This sequence joins TRBV9 and TRBJ2-1; 8 bases line up with TRBD1. From germline, CDR1 is SGDLS and CDR2 YYNGEE. The CDR3 consists of 15 residues. With 2 bases clipped from V and 4 bases from J, the junction kept 5 bases outside the gene matches. CDR3 loop: CASSVGDRNYNEQFF. DNA of the CDR3: TGTGCCAGCAGCGTCGGGGACAGGAATTACAATGAGCAGTTCTTC.

This clonotype was seen more than once but under ten times. This chain links TRBV12-3 or TRBV12-4 with TRBJ2-4; maybe TRBD2 (5 bases). Trimming stripped 0 bases from V and 3 bases from J, with 9 bases between. The CDR3 totals 15 residues. CDR3 region: CASSLAGVHKNIQYF. CDR3 bases: TGTGCCAGCAGTTTAGCGGGAGTTCACAAAAACATTCAGTACTTC.

CDR3 nucleotides: TGTGCTAGTGGTTTGGTCAGCAGGGCAGGGGCCTACAATGAGCAGTACTTC. Protein product: CASGLVSRAGAYNEQYF. The chain recombines TRBV12-5 with TRBJ2-1; D is perhaps TRBD1 (6 bases). The tail of the sequence fits TRBJ2-7 better, so the J call may be wrong. In germline, CDR1 is LGHNT, CDR2 FRNRAP. This CDR3 contains 17 residues.

This clonotype was counted ten times or more. This chain uses TRBV29-1 with TRBJ2-5; possibly TRBD1 for D (5 bases). The V gene's germline CDR1 is SQVTM and CDR2 ANQGSEA. Trimming pared 8 bases from V and 5 bases from J, leaving 15 bases between. This CDR3 has 12 amino acids. For the CDR3, the DNA is TGCAGCTCCACGGACATCTCGGAGACCCAGTACTTC. Its translation: CSSTDISETQYF. The whole variable domain, filled in from reference TRBV29-1 and TRBJ2-5, reads SAVISQKPSRDICQRGTSLTIQCQVDSQVTMMFWYRQQPGQSLTLIATANQGSEATYESGFVIDKFPISRPNLTFSTLTVSNMSPEDSSIYLCSSTDISETQYFGPGTRLLVL.

This clonotype was seen a few times. This may stem from a read error, because a much larger clone lies one nucleotide away. This rearrangement joins TRBV5-5 to TRBJ2-1; 9 bases match TRBD2. V dropped 0 bases and J dropped 9; count of bases not matched to a gene: 7. Germline V CDR1 and CDR2: SGHKS, YYEKEE (reference sequence). The CDR3 sequence is 15 residues long. CDR3 DNA: TGTGCCAGCAGCTTGGTACGAGCGGGGGGCCCTGAGCAGTTCTTC. Translating gives CASSLVRAGGPEQFF.

This clonotype was picked up a small number of times. The chain joins TRBV7-2 to TRBJ2-7, with 8 bases lining up with TRBD2. Germline V CDR1 and CDR2: SGHTA, FQGNSA. CDR3 length: 16 amino acids. With 3 bases clipped from V and 0 bases from J, the junction kept 7 bases outside the gene matches. The DNA for the CDR3 is TGTGCCAGCAGCTTCCTAGCGGGTTGGAGCTCCTACGAGCAGTACTTC. This sequence encodes CASSFLAGWSSYEQYF.

This clonotype was observed a few times. V and J are TRBV3-1 and TRBJ1-1, with 8 bases aligning to TRBD1. Germline lookup yields CDR1 LGHDT and CDR2 YNNKEL (reference sequence). The J segment lost 2 bases and the V segment lost 4 bases, leaving 6 bases of the junction unmatched. This CDR3 is 15 amino acids long. This chain's CDR3 is CASSPGTGPNTEAFF. Written as DNA, the CDR3 is TGTGCCAGCAGCCCCGGGACAGGCCCTAACACTGAAGCTTTCTTT.

This clonotype was seen many times. This chain links TRBV4-3 with TRBJ2-1; tentative D call: TRBD2 (6 bases). CDR3 length: 17 residues. CDR1 LGHNA and CDR2 YSLEER come from the germline V gene. V dropped 0 bases and J dropped 3 bases, with 15 bases sitting between them. CDR3 nucleotide sequence: TGCGCCAGCAGCCAAGATATGGCGGGGCCCCTCTACAATGAGCAGTTCTTC. It translates to CASSQDMAGPLYNEQFF.

The V call is TRBV3-1, the J call TRBJ1-5; unclear D gene. CDR3 length: 11 amino acids. Germline V lookup: CDR1 LGHDT, CDR2 YNNKEL (reference sequence). Trimming cost V 1 base and J 9 bases, with 4 bases left between them. Here the CDR3 reads CASSQGGPQHF. The CDR3 DNA follows: TGTGCCAGCAGCCAAGGTGGGCCCCAGCATTTT.

V gene TRBV6-1 combines with J gene TRBJ2-7; 8 nucleotides line up with TRBD2. With V trimmed by 1 base and J by 5 bases, 4 bases remained unmatched. The V gene's germline CDR1 is MNHNS and CDR2 SASEGT. The length of the CDR3 is 14 residues. The CDR3 reads CASSEVHGRDEQYF. CDR3 nucleotides: TGTGCCAGCAGTGAAGTACACGGGAGGGACGAGCAGTACTTC.

This clonotype was counted many times. V is TRBV28 and J is TRBJ2-7, with 13 bases fitting TRBD2. Per the germline V gene, CDR1 is MDHEN and CDR2 is SYDVKM. After removal of 6 bases from V and 5 bases from J, the junction contained 13 bases not matched to a gene. The CDR3 spans 17 residues. The CDR3: CASSVPTSGRAWDEQYF. CDR3 nucleotides: TGTGCCAGCAGCGTACCCACTAGCGGGAGGGCCTGGGACGAGCAGTACTTC. Supplemented by reference TRBV28 and TRBJ2-7, the full variable domain reads DVKVTQSSRYLVKRTGEKVFLECVQDMDHENMFWYRQDPGLGLRLIYFSYDVKMKEKGDIPEGYSVSREKKERFSLILESASTNQTSMYLCASSVPTSGRAWDEQYFGPGTRLTVT.

The rearrangement joins TRBV10-3 to TRBJ2-3, with TRBD1 matching over 8 bases. This CDR3 contains 14 residues. J was trimmed by 1 base and V by 8 bases; bases with no gene match: 5. Germline loops: CDR1 ENHRY, CDR2 SYGVKD. Written as DNA, the CDR3 is TGTGCCATCTGCCCGGGACAGGGCACAGATACGCAGTATTTT. Translation gives CAICPGQGTDTQYF.

The J gene is TRBJ1-5, the V gene TRBV29-1, with 11 nucleotides matching TRBD1. CDR1 and CDR2 (germline): SQVTM, ANQGSEA. The V and J ends lost 4 bases and 5 bases, in that order; junction bases with no gene match: 4. The CDR3 totals 14 residues. The DNA of the CDR3 is TGCAGCGTTGGGACAGGGGGCCTCGATCAGCCCCAGCATTTT. As protein: CSVGTGGLDQPQHF.

With respect to this clonotype: Sequence at one end of the junction differs from germline and may be a read error. The chain combines TRBV4-3 with TRBJ2-1; 8 positions match TRBD2. This CDR3 spans 14 amino acids. CDR1 is LGHNA, CDR2 YSLEER, per germline. The DNA for the CDR3 is TGCGCCAGTAGCCAGGAAAACGGGGGGGAAGGGCAGTTCTTC. This sequence encodes CASSQENGGEGQFF.

The chain links TRBV3-1 to TRBJ1-1; 7 positions agree with TRBD1. With 0 bases clipped from V and 1 base from J, the junction kept 2 bases outside the gene matches. CDR1 is LGHDT, CDR2 YNNKEL, per germline (reference sequence). The CDR3 sequence is 15 residues long. The CDR3 DNA sequence: TGTGCCAGCAGCCAAGAAGGGGGCTGGAACACTGAAGCTTTCTTT. Residues: CASSQEGGWNTEAFF.

This clonotype has a single count. The genes are TRBV27 and TRBJ2-2; D remains unclear. The CDR3 has 14 amino acids. V was clipped by 7 bases and J by 3 bases, with 12 bases between them. CDR1 MNHEY and CDR2 SMNVEV come from the germline V gene (reference sequence). CDR3 DNA sequence: TGTGCCAGCACTACCACCCTCGACACCGGGGAGCTGTTTTTT. Residues: CASTTTLDTGELFF.

The V gene is TRBV7-2, the J gene TRBJ2-7, with TRBD1 as a possible D gene (6 bases). Germline CDR1 SGHTA, CDR2 FQGNSA. V was shortened by 4 bases and J by 1 base, with 14 bases between the two germline ends. There are 15 residues in the CDR3. CDR3 nucleotides: TGTGCCAGCAGCTCCTTAGACAGGCGTTCCTACGAGCAGTACTTC. Its translation: CASSSLDRRSYEQYF.

This rearrangement joins TRBV12-3 or TRBV12-4 to TRBJ2-1; 10 nucleotides agree with TRBD2. With V trimmed by 3 bases and J by 9 bases, 11 bases remained unmatched. CDR3 length: 16 residues. The CDR3 DNA sequence: TGTGCCAGCAGTTTCACCGGGACGAGCGGGAGGGTTGAGCAGTTCTTC. Protein sequence: CASSFTGTSGRVEQFF.

This chain uses TRBV6-2 or TRBV6-3 with TRBJ1-1; weak D call: TRBD1 (6 bases). The CDR3 has 15 residues. Trimming shortened V by 2 bases and J by 1 base, and 11 bases separated the two germline ends. Germline-derived CDR1 and CDR2 are MNHEY and SVGEGT. The CDR3 sequence: CASSYGGAGNTEAFF. The CDR3 DNA is TGTGCCAGCAGTTACGGGGGGGCAGGGAACACTGAAGCTTTCTTT.

This clonotype was observed a handful of times. V gene TRBV11-2 combines with J gene TRBJ2-1; the match to TRBD2 covers 9 bases. Trimming at V came to 5 bases and at J to 9 bases, leaving 11 bases not matched to a gene. The CDR3 has 15 residues. Germline assignment: CDR1 SGHAT and CDR2 FQNNGV. As DNA, the CDR3 is TGTGCCAGCAGCCTCCAGGCGGGAGGGATCACTGAGCAGTTCTTC. This sequence encodes CASSLQAGGITEQFF.

The table lists this clonotype with many counts. This may stem from a read error, because a much larger clone lies one nucleotide away. CDR3 in DNA: TGTGCCAGCAGCGTAGCTGACAATGAGCAGTACTTC. It yields the protein CASSVADNEQYF. The chain combines TRBV9 with TRBJ2-5; D ambiguous. The germline V and J ends were trimmed by 0 bases and 11 bases, with 11 bases remaining between them. The CDR3 loop spans 12 amino acids. Germline CDR1 is SGDLS and CDR2 is YYNGEE.

The J gene is TRBJ1-2, the V gene TRBV27; D uncertain. Germline lookup yields CDR1 MNHEY and CDR2 SMNVEV (reference sequence). V lost 8 bases, J lost 4 bases, and 17 bases lay in between. This CDR3 region has 14 residues. CDR3 nucleotide sequence: TGTGCCAGCTCGAATAGGGAGGGAAGCTATGGCTACACCTTC. Amino acids: CASSNREGSYGYTF.

The J gene is TRBJ2-7, the V gene TRBV12-3 or TRBV12-4; D gene ambiguous. V was shortened by 5 bases and J by 3 bases, with 8 bases between the two germline ends. The CDR3 runs 12 residues. CDR3 sequence: CASSHGDYEQYF. CDR3 bases: TGTGCCAGCAGTCACGGAGACTACGAGCAGTACTTC.

The chain combines TRBV20-1 with TRBJ1-5, with D uncertain. Trimming took off 6 bases at V and 3 bases at J, with 12 bases between the two ends. This CDR3 has 13 residues. Per the germline V gene, CDR1 is DFQATT and CDR2 is SNEGSKA (reference sequence). CDR3 sequence reads: CSAHTELNQPQHF. In nucleotides, the CDR3 is TGCAGTGCCCACACGGAGCTCAATCAGCCCCAGCATTTT.

V gene TRBV12-3 or TRBV12-4 combines with J gene TRBJ1-2; 8 nucleotides line up with TRBD1. The junction had 6 bases not matched to a gene; V was cut back by 4 bases and J by 5 bases. The CDR3 runs 14 residues. DNA for the CDR3: TGTGCCAGCAGTTCCTACAGGGGGAGGTATGGCTACACCTTC. This gives the protein CASSSYRGRYGYTF.

V usage is TRBV20-1 and J usage is TRBJ1-2, with a weak D call TRBD1 (6 bases). CDR3 length: 15 amino acids. CDR1 DFQATT and CDR2 SNEGSKA come from the germline V gene (reference sequence). V was pared by 2 bases and J by 2 bases, with 15 bases between. The CDR3: CSARRAGAPNYGYTF. The CDR3, as DNA: TGCAGTGCTAGAAGAGCAGGGGCGCCAAACTATGGCTACACCTTC.

Details on this clonotype: A much more abundant neighbour one base away suggests this may be a read error. The V gene is TRBV4-3, the J gene TRBJ2-1; D might be TRBD2 (6 bases). The CDR3 is 16 amino acids. V was clipped by 0 bases and J by 2 bases, with 11 bases between them. Per the germline V gene, CDR1 is LGHNA and CDR2 is YSLEER. The CDR3 DNA follows: TGCGCCAGCAGCCAAGAGGGACTCCCACCCTACAATGAGCAGTTCTTC. Its translation is CASSQEGLPPYNEQFF.